A single sample gave rise to the 21 T cell receptor beta chains below, sequenced in a study of radiotherapy plus CTLA-4 blockade in lung cancer. Using immunoSEQ multiplex PCR, the repertoire was profiled, and TCRdb retains in-frame clones only, with some absent. This table holds about 68,000 clones, around 80% found once. The material was peripheral blood, obtained from a patient treated with radiotherapy plus ipilimumab. The receptor set was obtained from a human donor with non-small cell lung cancer who had a complete response to radiotherapy plus ipilimumab.

The chain links TRBV5-1 to TRBJ1-1; no definite D call. The V gene's germline CDR1 is SGHRS and CDR2 YFSETQ. The CDR3 has 14 amino acids. Trimming shortened V by 0 bases and J by 1 base, and 7 bases separated the two germline ends. The CDR3 nucleotides are TGCGCCAGCAGCTTGGACACGACGAACACTGAAGCTTTCTTT. This sequence encodes CASSLDTTNTEAFF.

This chain connects TRBV4-3 to TRBJ2-7, with D tentatively TRBD2 (5 bases). This CDR3 region has 15 residues. V was trimmed by 5 bases and J by 3 bases, leaving 17 bases between them. The germline gives CDR1 LGHNA, CDR2 YSLEER. The CDR3 loop reads CASSGEAGWGYEQYV. As DNA, the CDR3 is TGCGCCAGCAGCGGAGAGGCGGGTTGGGGCTACGAGCAGTACGTC.

This clone was recorded a few times. The V call is TRBV7-8, the J call TRBJ2-5; 12 positions agree with TRBD2. The CDR3 covers 19 residues. From germline, CDR1 is SGHVS and CDR2 FQNEAQ. The V segment lost 7 bases and the J segment 1 base; nucleotides outside the gene matches: 16. DNA for the CDR3: TGTGCCAGCATCCAAAATCGACTAGCGGGGGCCCGGCGCCAAGAGACCCAGTACTTC. Its protein is CASIQNRLAGARRQETQYF.

The genes are TRBV18 and TRBJ1-3; D is possibly TRBD1 (5 bases). The CDR3 runs to 15 residues. Trimming cost V 6 bases and J 0 bases, with 12 bases left between them. Germline loops: CDR1 KGHSH, CDR2 LQKENI. The CDR3 is CASSPGPLSGNTIYF. The CDR3 nucleotides read TGTGCCAGCTCCCCGGGACCTCTCTCTGGAAACACCATATATTTT.

The chain is built from TRBV30 and TRBJ2-1; D uncertain. The CDR3 contains 12 residues. CDR1 is GTSNPN, CDR2 SVGIG, per germline (reference sequence). V shed 4 bases and J shed 6 bases, with 10 bases lying between them. The CDR3 reads CAWTYLANEQFF. DNA for the CDR3: TGTGCCTGGACCTACTTAGCCAATGAGCAGTTCTTC. Drawing the rest from reference TRBV30 and TRBJ2-1, the complete variable domain is SQTIHQWPATLVQPVGSPLSLECTVEGTSNPNLYWYRQAAGRGLQLLFYSVGIGQISSEVPQNLSASRPQDRQFILSSKKLLLSDSGFYLCAWTYLANEQFFGPGTRLTVL.

This clone was seen a single time. The CDR3 coding sequence is TGTGCCAGCAGCGTAGCACAGGGGCCCTACGAGCAGTACTTC. It specifies CASSVAQGPYEQYF. The chain links TRBV9 to TRBJ2-7, with 7 bases fitting TRBD1. Per the germline V gene, CDR1 is SGDLS and CDR2 is YYNGEE. With 0 bases clipped from V and 2 bases from J, the junction kept 2 bases outside the gene matches. This CDR3 has 14 amino acids.

Comments on this clone: Other nucleotide sequences in the sample specify the same CDR3. V and J are TRBV30 and TRBJ1-3, with D maybe TRBD1 (6 bases). Germline-derived CDR1 and CDR2 are GTSNPN and SVGIG (reference sequence). V shed 3 bases and J shed 1 base, with 10 bases lying between them. The CDR3 covers 14 residues. The CDR3 sequence: CAWSRGGSGNTIYF. The DNA of the CDR3 is TGTGCCTGGAGCAGGGGTGGATCTGGAAACACCATATATTTT.

The chain combines TRBV5-4 with TRBJ2-5; TRBD2 matches 7 bases. This CDR3 is built from 13 residues. CDR1 is SGHNT and CDR2 is YYREEE in the germline V gene (reference sequence). V shed 5 bases and J 2 bases; nucleotides not matched to a gene: 3. The CDR3 protein is CASRVGGQETQYF. In DNA, the CDR3 is TGTGCCAGCAGGGTCGGGGGGCAAGAGACCCAGTACTTC.

The chain uses TRBV7-2 and TRBJ1-5, with 8 positions matching TRBD1. The junction had 5 bases not matched to a gene; V was cut back by 5 bases and J by 2 bases. CDR3 length: 15 residues. Germline V gives CDR1 SGHTA, CDR2 FQGNSA. The CDR3, as DNA: TGTGCCAGCAGCCTAGGGACAGGAGGCAATCAGCCCCAGCATTTT. Translated: CASSLGTGGNQPQHF.

The chain joins TRBV7-9 to TRBJ2-2; possibly TRBD2 for D (6 bases). Germline CDR1 is SEHNR and CDR2 is FQNEAQ (reference sequence). Trimming left V 4 bases short and J 3 bases short, with 15 bases between. The CDR3 has 16 amino acids. The CDR3 region is CASSSPTSRYTGELFF. In DNA form, the CDR3 reads TGTGCCAGCAGCTCACCCACTAGCAGATACACCGGGGAGCTGTTTTTT.

For the CDR3, the DNA is TGTGCCAGCAGATTTGGGCGAAACACAGATACGCAGTATTTT. Translation gives CASRFGRNTDTQYF. The rearrangement uses TRBV7-2 and TRBJ2-3, with D uncertain. The V gene's germline CDR1 is SGHTA and CDR2 FQGNSA. CDR3 length equals 14 residues. V was cut by 6 bases and J by 2 bases, with 12 bases left in between.

This chain connects TRBV6-5 to TRBJ1-2; weak D call: TRBD1 (6 bases). With 2 bases removed from V and 4 bases from J, the gap between germline ends came to 14 bases. Germline-derived CDR1 and CDR2 are MNHEY and SVGAGI. The CDR3 consists of 15 residues. The CDR3 protein is CASSYGTGQFYGYTF. The CDR3 coding sequence is TGTGCCAGCAGTTACGGCACAGGGCAGTTCTATGGCTACACCTTC.

The chain's CDR3 is CASRSGGLGEQFF. The CDR3 coding sequence is TGTGCCAGCAGGAGCGGGGGCCTTGGGGAGCAGTTCTTC. The genes are TRBV7-6 and TRBJ2-1, with 8 bases fitting TRBD2. With 6 bases clipped from V and 10 bases from J, the junction kept 8 bases outside the gene matches. The V gene's germline CDR1 is SGHVS and CDR2 FNYEAQ. The CDR3 contains 13 residues.

The chain couples TRBV7-9 to TRBJ2-3, with a possible D match to TRBD2 (5 bases). Between the trimmed V and J ends, which lost 5 bases and 3 bases, there was a span of 12 bases. The CDR3 runs 14 residues. CDR1 is SEHNR and CDR2 is FQNEAQ in the germline V gene (reference sequence). The DNA of the CDR3 is TGTGCCAGCAGCATCAGACGGGATACAGATACGCAGTATTTT. This gives the protein CASSIRRDTDTQYF.

This clone was detected only a few times. The chain couples TRBV4-3 to TRBJ1-6; 7 nucleotides match TRBD1. CDR1 is LGHNA and CDR2 is YSLEER in the germline V gene. The CDR3 spans 15 residues. Trimming removed 2 bases from V and 5 bases from J; junction bases left unmatched: 3. The CDR3 protein is CASSQKGGHNSPLHF. In DNA, the CDR3 is TGCGCCAGCAGCCAAAAAGGGGGCCATAATTCACCCCTCCACTTT.

This clone was detected a few times. The chain combines TRBV19 with TRBJ2-7; D is possibly TRBD1 or TRBD2 (5 bases each). CDR3 length: 13 residues. Per the germline V gene, CDR1 is LNHDA and CDR2 is SQIVND (reference sequence). V was cut by 5 bases and J by 2 bases, with 10 bases left in between. For the CDR3, the DNA is TGTGCCAGTAGTGGGGGTCTCCCCTACGAGCAGTACTTC. Protein sequence: CASSGGLPYEQYF.

Points on this clone: A junction end diverges from the germline sequence, so it may reflect a read error. V usage is TRBV7-7 and J usage is TRBJ2-2; no clear D gene. CDR3 size: 14 residues. Germline-derived CDR1 and CDR2 are SSHAT and FNYEAQ (reference sequence). The CDR3 coding sequence is TGTGCTAGCAGGCCAAACGTGGACACCGGGGAGCTGTTTTTT. Translation gives CASRPNVDTGELFF. The full variable domain, its missing parts supplied by reference TRBV7-7 and TRBJ2-2, is GAGVSQSPRYKVTKRGQDVTLRCDPISSHATLYWYQQALGQGPEFLTYFNYEAQPDKSGLPSDRFSAERPEGSISTLTIQRTEQRDSAMYRCASRPNVDTGELFFGEGSRLTVL.

The rearrangement links TRBV30 to TRBJ1-1; D ambiguous. Between the trimmed V and J ends, which lost 5 bases and 6 bases, there was a span of 10 bases. Germline assignment: CDR1 GTSNPN and CDR2 SVGIG (reference sequence). The CDR3 spans 11 residues. DNA for the CDR3: TGTGCCTGGGTTTTAGGGTCTGAAGCTTTCTTT. Translation: CAWVLGSEAFF. Using reference TRBV30 and TRBJ1-1 for the parts outside the CDR3, the full variable domain is SQTIHQWPATLVQPVGSPLSLECTVEGTSNPNLYWYRQAAGRGLQLLFYSVGIGQISSEVPQNLSASRPQDRQFILSSKKLLLSDSGFYLCAWVLGSEAFFGQGTRLTVV.

The chain joins TRBV2 to TRBJ2-5; TRBD2 aligns across 10 bases. The CDR3 spans 14 residues. Germline V gene lookup returns CDR1 SNHLY and CDR2 FYNNEI. V was clipped by 9 bases and J by 2 bases; unmatched bases: 6. The CDR3 DNA reads as TGTGCCAGTGGGGAGCGGGGGGGACAAGAGACCCAGTACTTC. It encodes CASGERGGQETQYF.

This chain joins TRBV7-2 and TRBJ1-6, with unresolved D. The CDR3 is 12 residues long. V lost 7 bases and J lost 6, with 7 bases in between. The germline V gene encodes CDR1 SGHTA and CDR2 FQGNSA. The CDR3 DNA reads as TGTGCCAGCACCCTGGTTAATTCACCCCTCCACTTT. This gives the protein CASTLVNSPLHF.

The V call is TRBV29-1, the J call TRBJ2-1; D may be TRBD1 (6 bases). V dropped 5 bases and J dropped 8 bases, with 16 bases sitting between them. Germline V CDR1 and CDR2: SQVTM, ANQGSEA. CDR3 length equals 13 residues. CDR3 nucleotide sequence: TGCAGCGTTCTGAGGGGGAGTTGGGATGAGCAGTTCTTC. Translated, it gives CSVLRGSWDEQFF.